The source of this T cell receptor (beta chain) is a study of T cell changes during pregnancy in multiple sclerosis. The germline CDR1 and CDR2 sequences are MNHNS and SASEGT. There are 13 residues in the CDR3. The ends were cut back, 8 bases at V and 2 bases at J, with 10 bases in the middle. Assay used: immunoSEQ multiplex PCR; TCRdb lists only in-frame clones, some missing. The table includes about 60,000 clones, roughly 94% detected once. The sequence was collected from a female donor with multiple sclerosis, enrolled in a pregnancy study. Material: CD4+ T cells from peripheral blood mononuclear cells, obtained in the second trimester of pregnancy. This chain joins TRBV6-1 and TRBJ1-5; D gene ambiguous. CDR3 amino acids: CASGAKGNQPQHF. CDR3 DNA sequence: TGTGCCAGCGGAGCGAAGGGCAATCAGCCCCAGCATTTT.